The source of this T cell receptor (beta chain) is a study of control samples from healthy donors and cancer patients. Libraries were prepared by immunoSEQ multiplex PCR; TCRdb keeps only in-frame clonotypes and omits some of them. The sample holds hundreds of thousands of clones; 75% to 95% are singletons and the top ten take more than 6%. Sequenced: PBMCs. The TCR sequence derives from a man aged 35 to 55 with head and neck cancer.

CDR3 in DNA: TGTGCCAGCAGCTCGCAAGGGGAAGGGGCGGGCTATGGCTACACCTTC. Its protein product is CASSSQGEGAGYGYTF. This chain links TRBV7-8 with TRBJ1-2; tentatively, D is TRBD1 (5 bases). CDR1 SGHVS and CDR2 FQNEAQ come from the germline V gene. The CDR3 contains 16 residues. V was clipped by 4 bases and J by 4 bases, with 19 bases between them.